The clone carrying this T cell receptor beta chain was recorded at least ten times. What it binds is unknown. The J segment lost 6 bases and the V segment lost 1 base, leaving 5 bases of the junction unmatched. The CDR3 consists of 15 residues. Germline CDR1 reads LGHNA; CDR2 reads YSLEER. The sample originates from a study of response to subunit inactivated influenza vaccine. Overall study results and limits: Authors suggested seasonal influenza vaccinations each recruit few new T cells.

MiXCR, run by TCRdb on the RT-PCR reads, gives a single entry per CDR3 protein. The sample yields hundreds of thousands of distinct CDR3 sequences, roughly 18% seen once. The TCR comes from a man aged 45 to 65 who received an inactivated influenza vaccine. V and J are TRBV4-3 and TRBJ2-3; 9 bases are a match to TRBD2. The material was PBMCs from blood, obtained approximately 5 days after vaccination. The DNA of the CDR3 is TGCGCCAGCAGCCAAGGAGGTGCGGGAGGGGATACGCAGTATTTT. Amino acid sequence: CASSQGGAGGDTQYF.